This entry lists 4 T cell receptor beta chains sequenced from one sample in a study of beta chain features in type 1 diabetes. Expressed TCRB transcripts were sequenced because the entire RNA isolate underwent reverse transcription. Using immunoSEQ multiplex PCR, the repertoire was profiled, and TCRdb retains in-frame clones only, with some absent. The sample holds 200,000 to 250,000 clones, 9.6% seen once. The sequencing sample was made of naive CD4+ T cells from blood. These receptors came from a woman in her late teens or twenties in good health.

This clone was picked up a small number of times. The rearrangement joins TRBV9 to TRBJ2-2; D possibly corresponds to TRBD2 (5 bases). V dropped 0 bases and J dropped 5 bases, with 11 bases sitting between them. The CDR3 is made up of 15 amino acids. The germline CDR1 and CDR2 sequences are SGDLS and YYNGEE. CDR3 DNA sequence: TGTGCCAGCAGCGTAGGAGCTCGGGATACCGGGGAGCTGTTTTTT. Encoded protein: CASSVGARDTGELFF.

This clone was counted only a few times. The CDR3 sequence: CASSPPILARGADTQYF. The CDR3 DNA is TGTGCCAGCAGCCCGCCCATACTAGCGAGGGGGGCAGATACGCAGTATTTT. This sequence joins TRBV2 and TRBJ2-3, with D perhaps TRBD2 (7 bases). CDR1 is SNHLY, CDR2 FYNNEI, per germline. CDR3 length equals 17 residues. The ends were cut back, 6 bases at V and 4 bases at J, with 23 bases in the middle. Supplemented by reference TRBV2 and TRBJ2-3, the full variable domain reads EPEVTQTPSHQVTQMGQEVILRCVPISNHLYFYWYRQILGQKVEFLVSFYNNEISEKSEIFDDQFSVERPDGSNFTLKIRSTKLEDSAMYFCASSPPILARGADTQYFGPGTRLTVL.

This clone was seen only a few times. V gene TRBV4-1 combines with J gene TRBJ1-2, with TRBD1 matching over 8 bases. Looked up from germline, CDR1 is MGHRA and CDR2 is YSYEKL. The CDR3 length is 18 residues. Losses at the gene ends were 0 bases for V and 0 bases for J; bases not matched to a gene: 9. CDR3 coding DNA: TGCGCCAGCAGCCAAGATATCAGGACAGGGATAGCTAACTATGGCTACACCTTC. As protein: CASSQDIRTGIANYGYTF.

The chain joins TRBV6-5 to TRBJ1-5; 7 bases align to TRBD1. The CDR3 covers 14 residues. Germline trimming cut 5 bases from V and 3 bases from J; bases unmatched to any gene: 4. The V gene's germline CDR1 is MNHEY and CDR2 SVGAGI. The CDR3 DNA follows: TGTGCCAGCAGTCCCGGGACAGTCAATCAGCCCCAGCATTTT. Its translation is CASSPGTVNQPQHF.